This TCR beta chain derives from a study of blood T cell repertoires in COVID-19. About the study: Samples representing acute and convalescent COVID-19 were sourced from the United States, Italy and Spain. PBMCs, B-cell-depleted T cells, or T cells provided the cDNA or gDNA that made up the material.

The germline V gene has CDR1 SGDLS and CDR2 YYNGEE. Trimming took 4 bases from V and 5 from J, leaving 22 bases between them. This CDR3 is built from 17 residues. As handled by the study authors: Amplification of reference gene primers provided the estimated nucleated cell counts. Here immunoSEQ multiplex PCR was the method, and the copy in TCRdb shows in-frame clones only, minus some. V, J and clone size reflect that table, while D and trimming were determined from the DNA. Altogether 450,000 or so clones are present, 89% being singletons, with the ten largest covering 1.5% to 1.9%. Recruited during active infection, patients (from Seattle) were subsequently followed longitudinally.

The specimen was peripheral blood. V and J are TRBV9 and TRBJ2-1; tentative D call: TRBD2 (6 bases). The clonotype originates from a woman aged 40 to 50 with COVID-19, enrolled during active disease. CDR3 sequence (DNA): TGTGCCAGCAGCACCCCAGGTCGGCGGGGAATTAACAATGAGCAGTTCTTC. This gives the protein CASSTPGRRGINNEQFF.